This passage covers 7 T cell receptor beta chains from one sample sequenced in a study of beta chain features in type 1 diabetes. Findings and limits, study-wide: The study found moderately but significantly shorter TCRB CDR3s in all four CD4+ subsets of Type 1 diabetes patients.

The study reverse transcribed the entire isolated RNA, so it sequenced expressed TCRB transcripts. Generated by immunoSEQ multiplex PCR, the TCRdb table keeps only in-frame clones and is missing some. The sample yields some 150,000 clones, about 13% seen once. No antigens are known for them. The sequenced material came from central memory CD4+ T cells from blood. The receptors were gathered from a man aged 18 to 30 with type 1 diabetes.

The CDR3 nucleotides read TGTGCCAGTAGTCTTTCAAGCGGCTACACCTTC. Translation gives CASSLSSGYTF. The genes are TRBV19 and TRBJ1-2; D uncertain. Germline V gene data show CDR1 as LNHDA and CDR2 as SQIVND (reference sequence). V dropped 5 bases and J dropped 8 bases, with 9 bases sitting between them. CDR3 length equals 11 residues.

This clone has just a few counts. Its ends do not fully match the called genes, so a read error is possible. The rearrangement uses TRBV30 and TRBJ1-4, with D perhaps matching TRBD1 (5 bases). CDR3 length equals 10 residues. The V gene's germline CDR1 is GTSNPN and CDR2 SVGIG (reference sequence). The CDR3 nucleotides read TGCCGGGACGGGAATGAAAAACTGTTTTTT. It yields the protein CRDGNEKLFF.

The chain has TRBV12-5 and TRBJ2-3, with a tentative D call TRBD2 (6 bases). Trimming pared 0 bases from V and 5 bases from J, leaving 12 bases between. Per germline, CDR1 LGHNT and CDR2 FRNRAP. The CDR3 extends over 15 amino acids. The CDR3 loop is CASGLVLLAIDTQYF. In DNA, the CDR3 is TGTGCTAGTGGTTTGGTACTCCTAGCGATAGATACGCAGTATTTT.

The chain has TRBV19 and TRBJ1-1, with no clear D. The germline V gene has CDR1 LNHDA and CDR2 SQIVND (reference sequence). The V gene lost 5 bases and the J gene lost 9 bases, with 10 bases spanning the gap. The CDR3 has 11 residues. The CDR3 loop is CASSSGVQAFF. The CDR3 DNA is TGTGCCAGTAGTTCCGGAGTCCAAGCTTTCTTT. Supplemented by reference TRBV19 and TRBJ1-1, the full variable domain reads DGGITQSPKYLFRKEGQNVTLSCEQNLNHDAMYWYRQDPGQGLRLIYYSQIVNDFQKGDIAEGYSVSREKKESFPLTVTSAQKNPTAFYLCASSSGVQAFFGQGTRLTVV.

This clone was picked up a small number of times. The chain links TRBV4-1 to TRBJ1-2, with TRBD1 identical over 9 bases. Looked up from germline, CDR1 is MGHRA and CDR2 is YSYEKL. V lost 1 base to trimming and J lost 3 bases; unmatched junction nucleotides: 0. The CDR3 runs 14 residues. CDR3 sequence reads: CASSQGDRDYGYTF. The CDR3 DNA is TGCGCCAGCAGCCAAGGGGACAGGGACTATGGCTACACCTTC.

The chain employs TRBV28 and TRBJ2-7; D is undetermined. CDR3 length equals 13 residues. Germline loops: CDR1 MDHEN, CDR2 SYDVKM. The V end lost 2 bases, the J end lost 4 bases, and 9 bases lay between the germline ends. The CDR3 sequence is CASSLLPAYEQYF. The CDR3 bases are TGTGCCAGCAGTTTACTTCCAGCGTACGAGCAGTACTTC.

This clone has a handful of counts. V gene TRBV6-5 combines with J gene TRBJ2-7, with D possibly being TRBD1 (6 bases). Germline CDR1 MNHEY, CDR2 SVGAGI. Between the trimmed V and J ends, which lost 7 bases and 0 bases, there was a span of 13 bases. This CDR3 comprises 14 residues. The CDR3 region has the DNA TGTGCCAGCACCAGTAGGGACACCTCCTACGAGCAGTACTTC. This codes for CASTSRDTSYEQYF.